The 20 T cell receptor beta chains below were found in one sample sequenced in a study of Ad26.COV2.S vaccination and SARS-CoV-2 variants. Assay: immunoSEQ multiplex PCR; the TCRdb copy retains only in-frame clones and omits some. The data show about 180,000 clones, 87% seen once. The sequencing used peripheral blood, collected after recovery from COVID-19. The receptors here all came from a human donor who had recovered from COVID-19.

This rearrangement joins TRBV28 to TRBJ1-3, with D unclear. The germline V and J ends were trimmed by 3 bases and 4 bases, with 7 bases remaining between them. This CDR3 comprises 13 residues. Germline CDR1 and CDR2: MDHEN and SYDVKM. For the CDR3, the DNA is TGTGCCAGCAGTTTTCTCTCGGGAAACACCATATATTTT. It is translated as CASSFLSGNTIYF.

This clone appeared once. V is TRBV7-6 and J is TRBJ2-3, with D perhaps TRBD2 (6 bases). The germline V gene encodes CDR1 SGHVS and CDR2 FNYEAQ. Trimming took 0 bases from V and 0 from J, leaving 13 bases between them. The CDR3 is 17 residues long. The CDR3 bases are TGTGCCAGCAGCTTAGCGGTCAAGGACTATAGCACAGATACGCAGTATTTT. Protein sequence: CASSLAVKDYSTDTQYF.

The V call is TRBV10-1, the J call TRBJ2-1; 10 bases match TRBD2. The CDR3 extends over 15 amino acids. The V and J ends lost 3 bases and 8 bases, in that order; junction bases with no gene match: 7. Germline assignment: CDR1 WNHNN and CDR2 SYGVQD (reference sequence). DNA for the CDR3: TGCGCCAGCAGTGATCGGCTAGCGGGAGTTCATGAGCAGTTCTTC. Residues: CASSDRLAGVHEQFF.

The chain employs TRBV28 and TRBJ2-3; D is ambiguous. Looked up from germline, CDR1 is MDHEN and CDR2 is SYDVKM. The CDR3 is 16 amino acids. Trimming took 6 bases from V and 0 from J, leaving 16 bases between them. The CDR3 sequence is CASSHGYSASTDTQYF. The CDR3 coding sequence is TGTGCCAGCAGCCACGGGTATTCGGCCAGCACAGATACGCAGTATTTT. Full variable domain (rest looked up from reference TRBV28 and TRBJ2-3): DVKVTQSSRYLVKRTGEKVFLECVQDMDHENMFWYRQDPGLGLRLIYFSYDVKMKEKGDIPEGYSVSREKKERFSLILESASTNQTSMYLCASSHGYSASTDTQYFGPGTRLTVL.

This sequence joins TRBV7-8 and TRBJ2-7; 9 positions match TRBD1. Germline V CDR1 and CDR2: SGHVS, FQNEAQ. V lost 3 bases and J lost 3; bases outside the gene matches: 6. The CDR3 covers 15 residues. The CDR3 bases are TGTGCCAGCAGCTTCGACCGGGACAGGGTCTACGAGCAGTACTTC. Amino acid sequence: CASSFDRDRVYEQYF.

CDR3 sequence: CASSYQQGAGNTIYF. The CDR3, as DNA: TGCGCCAGCAGTTATCAACAGGGGGCTGGAAACACCATATATTTT. J is TRBJ1-3 and V is TRBV5-1; 8 bases agree with TRBD1. V dropped 5 bases and J dropped 2; count of bases not matched to a gene: 6. Per germline, CDR1 SGHRS and CDR2 YFSETQ. The length of the CDR3 is 15 residues.

The chain carries TRBV23-1 and TRBJ2-7; D gene ambiguous. TRBV23-1 is sorted into the ORF group, with uncertain function. The V and J ends lost 4 bases and 6 bases respectively, with 7 bases between them. This CDR3 is 11 amino acids long. CDR3 coding DNA: TGCGCCAGCAGTCTCCCTCCCGAGCAGTACTTC. Translated, it gives CASSLPPEQYF.

The J gene is TRBJ1-1, the V gene TRBV5-1, with D uncertain. The germline V gene has CDR1 SGHRS and CDR2 YFSETQ. The CDR3 is 16 residues long. V lost 0 bases, J lost 6 bases, and 18 bases lay in between. The CDR3 sequence: CASSLETVLSSAEAFF. The CDR3 nucleotides read TGCGCCAGCAGCTTGGAGACTGTTCTAAGTTCCGCTGAAGCTTTCTTT.

The V gene is TRBV7-3, the J gene TRBJ2-1; tentative D call: TRBD2 (5 bases). Trimming took off 5 bases at V and 5 bases at J, with 22 bases between the two ends. The CDR3 covers 17 residues. Germline CDR1 and CDR2: SGHTA and FQGTGA. The CDR3 DNA sequence: TGTGCCAGCAGCCTAAGGACTGGCCCCACGAAAGACAATGAGCAGTTCTTC. This translates into CASSLRTGPTKDNEQFF.

The chain carries TRBV12-5 and TRBJ2-3; D possibly corresponds to TRBD2 (6 bases). The V and J ends lost 5 bases and 2 bases respectively, with 14 bases between them. The CDR3 length is 15 residues. The germline CDR1 and CDR2 sequences are LGHNT and FRNRAP. Written as DNA, the CDR3 is TGTGCTAGTGGTCCCCCGGGACTTCTCACAGATACGCAGTATTTT. Its protein product is CASGPPGLLTDTQYF.

For this clone: The junction differs from germline at one of its ends, possibly a read error. The chain combines TRBV7-7 with TRBJ2-5, with 10 bases fitting TRBD2. Looked up from germline, CDR1 is SSHAT and CDR2 is FNYEAQ (reference sequence). The CDR3 is 15 residues long. The CDR3 sequence is CASSQTSGDGETQYF. The CDR3 DNA reads TGTGCTAGCAGCCAAACTAGCGGGGATGGAGAGACCCAGTACTTC.

This clone appeared once. This chain connects TRBV9 to TRBJ2-1, with D possibly being TRBD1 (6 bases). The CDR3 covers 15 residues. The ends were cut back, 4 bases at V and 13 bases at J, with 24 bases in the middle. Germline V lookup: CDR1 SGDLS, CDR2 YYNGEE. CDR3 coding DNA: TGTGCCAGCAGCACTGGGGGAAAATCACAGGGTTACCAGTTCTTC. Its protein is CASSTGGKSQGYQFF.

The V call is TRBV11-2, the J call TRBJ2-1, with 7 positions matching TRBD1. The V and J ends lost 4 bases and 4 bases, in that order; junction bases with no gene match: 4. CDR3 length: 14 residues. Looked up from germline, CDR1 is SGHAT and CDR2 is FQNNGV. The CDR3 here is CASSSGQFYNEQFF. CDR3 nucleotide sequence: TGTGCCAGCAGCTCGGGACAGTTTTACAATGAGCAGTTCTTC.

This clone has a single count. The genes are TRBV7-6 and TRBJ2-6, with D possibly matching TRBD1 (6 bases). Deletions cut 5 bases from V and 0 bases from J, with 14 bases between. The CDR3 is 17 amino acids. CDR1 and CDR2 (germline): SGHVS, FNYEAQ. The CDR3 DNA follows: TGTGCCAGCAGCATCCGGGACAAGATCTCTGGGGCCAACGTCCTGACTTTC. Protein product: CASSIRDKISGANVLTF. The full variable domain, in which reference TRBV7-6 and TRBJ2-6 provide the parts outside the CDR3, is GAGVSQSPRYKVTKRGQDVALRCDPISGHVSLYWYRQALGQGPEFLTYFNYEAQQDKSGLPNDRFSAERPEGSISTLTIQRTEQRDSAMYRCASSIRDKISGANVLTFGAGSRLTVL.

This rearrangement joins TRBV13 to TRBJ2-1; a weak D match, TRBD1 (8 bases). CDR1 PRHDT and CDR2 FYEKMQ come from the germline V gene (reference sequence). V gave up 5 bases and J gave up 1 base, with 12 bases separating them. CDR3 length: 15 residues. CDR3 coding DNA: TGTGCCAGCAGCCTACAGGGGGGGTCCTACAATGAGCAGTTCTTC. It yields the protein CASSLQGGSYNEQFF.

V usage is TRBV5-1 and J usage is TRBJ1-1; a possible D gene is TRBD1 (6 bases). This CDR3 contains 15 residues. The ends were cut back, 3 bases at V and 1 base at J, with 13 bases in the middle. Germline assignment: CDR1 SGHRS and CDR2 YFSETQ. The CDR3 sequence is CASSYYQGTNTEAFF. DNA of the CDR3: TGCGCCAGCAGCTACTACCAGGGGACGAACACTGAAGCTTTCTTT.

A note on this clone: The same CDR3 can be traced to other DNA sequences in this sample. V is TRBV20-1 and J is TRBJ2-3; D unresolved. Trimming removed 6 bases from V and 5 bases from J, with 9 bases in between. The CDR3 contains 11 residues. Germline-derived CDR1 and CDR2 are DFQATT and SNEGSKA (reference sequence). The CDR3 DNA reads TGCAGTGCCCCAAGTGGAGATACGCAGTATTTT. The encoded protein is CSAPSGDTQYF.

This sequence joins TRBV5-1 and TRBJ2-5, with TRBD2 as a possible D gene (6 bases). This CDR3 spans 13 amino acids. The V end was cut by 4 bases, the J end by 3 bases, with 10 bases between. Per the germline V gene, CDR1 is SGHRS and CDR2 is YFSETQ. In nucleotides, the CDR3 is TGCGCCAGCAGCAGGGAGGTGGAAGAGACCCAGTACTTC. It specifies CASSREVEETQYF.

The chain couples TRBV4-1 to TRBJ2-4, with a tentative D call TRBD1 (6 bases). Germline lookup yields CDR1 MGHRA and CDR2 YSYEKL. The CDR3 has 17 amino acids. V lost 4 bases and J 1 base, leaving 17 bases between the germline ends. Here the CDR3 reads CASSPAPTGSAKNIQYF. The CDR3 DNA reads as TGCGCCAGCAGCCCAGCCCCGACAGGCTCTGCCAAAAACATTCAGTACTTC.

The chain employs TRBV30 and TRBJ2-1; possible D gene TRBD1, 6 bases. The CDR3 length is 18 residues. Trimming stripped 1 base from V and 1 base from J, with 20 bases between. Germline V CDR1 and CDR2: GTSNPN, SVGIG (reference sequence). CDR3: CAWSATQGRGRSYNEQFF. Here the CDR3 DNA reads TGTGCCTGGAGTGCTACTCAGGGCAGGGGCCGTTCCTACAATGAGCAGTTCTTC. Using reference TRBV30 and TRBJ2-1 for the parts outside the CDR3, the full variable domain is SQTIHQWPATLVQPVGSPLSLECTVEGTSNPNLYWYRQAAGRGLQLLFYSVGIGQISSEVPQNLSASRPQDRQFILSSKKLLLSDSGFYLCAWSATQGRGRSYNEQFFGPGTRLTVL.